This T cell receptor (beta chain) was captured in a study of CD8+CD57+ T cells in acquired aplastic anemia. Study-level background: The study obtained an average of around 3.4 ug of DNA from sorted CD4+ and CD8+ cells. Study-wide findings and caveats: Under 35 was the count of CD8+ CDR3 sequences that patients shared with controls.

A word on this clonotype: What it binds is not known. This may stem from a read error, because a much larger clone lies one nucleotide away.

CD8+CD57+ cell expansion, shown by flow cytometry, had occurred in the patients selected for sequencing. Each patient carried a diagnosis of severe acquired aplastic anemia. CDR1 is MNHNS and CDR2 is SASEGT in the germline V gene. The germline V and J ends were trimmed by 5 bases and 7 bases, with 18 bases remaining between them. The length of the CDR3 is 14 residues. Genomic DNA provided the template from which TCR beta VDJ and CDR3 profiles were obtained. A single record per CDR3 protein comes from TCRdb applying MiXCR to the reads. This sample carries about 160,000 distinct CDR3 sequences, about 64% of them seen once, and the ten largest clones take more than 35%.

The specimen sequenced was sorted CD4+, CD8+, or CD8+CD57+ T cells (not recorded which) from PBMCs. The V call is TRBV6-1, the J call TRBJ2-7; a weak D match, TRBD1 (5 bases). The sequence was collected from a human donor with aplastic anemia. The CDR3 nucleotides are TGTGCCAGCAGTTCCCTGACAGCTTACGATGAGCAGTACTTC. The encoded protein is CASSSLTAYDEQYF.